A selection of T cell receptor beta chains follows, all from one sample in a study of regulatory T cells in long-lasting Graves disease. TCRdb independently ran MiXCR on the multiplex PCR reads; one entry per CDR3 protein. This sample carries about 540,000 distinct CDR3 sequences, approximately 13% of them seen once, and the ten largest clones take roughly 10%. These data also featured in a second study, about T cells in Graves' hyperthyroidism and ophthalmopathy.

The sample here was peripheral blood mononuclear cells (PBMCs), taken at new diagnosis, from a patient treated with antithyroid drugs. Receptor source: a man aged 30-40 years with Graves disease. CDR3s include the opening cysteine and the closing phenylalanine or tryptophan. The D gene is left open where the match is weak. Clone size is shown for a subset of rows, as once, few, many or a class of expanded clone.

V gene	J gene	clone size	D gene	CDR3 DNA	CDR3 protein
TRBV27	TRBJ1-4	.	TRBD1	TGTGCCAGCGGACAGGGGGGGGAAAAACTGTTTTTT	CASGQGGEKLFF
TRBV7-2	TRBJ2-3	many	.	TGTGCCAGCAGTCCTCTGGGAGATACGCAGTATTTT	CASSPLGDTQYF
TRBV5-1	TRBJ1-1	many	TRBD1	TGCGCCAGCAGCTTGACAGGGGGCGGCGGCACTGAAGCTTTCTTT	CASSLTGGGGTEAFF
TRBV6-1	TRBJ2-3	many	TRBD1	TGTGCCAGCAGTGCGGAGACAGGGGGCGCAGATACGCAGTATTTT	CASSAETGGADTQYF
TRBV27	TRBJ1-1	many	TRBD1	TGTGCCAGCAGCCTAGACAGGGCGGTGGATGTAGGTGAAGCTTTCTTT	CASSLDRAVDVGEAFF
TRBV19	TRBJ2-1	many	.	TGTGCCAGTAGTATAGATCAGAGAGTCGTCCACAATGAGCAGTTCTTC	CASSIDQRVVHNEQFF
TRBV19	TRBJ1-5	few	TRBD1	TGTGCCAGTAGTATAGGACAGGGTCCCCAGCATTTT	CASSIGQGPQHF
TRBV20-1	TRBJ1-1	many	.	TGCAGTGCAAGGGAGGGCATCACTGAAGCTTTCTTT	CSAREGITEAFF
TRBV19	TRBJ1-4	.	.	TGTGCCAGTAGTATAAACAGGGAGGTGGAAAAACTGTTTTTT	CASSINREVEKLFF
TRBV20-1	TRBJ1-2	few	TRBD1	TGCAGTGCTGCCTCCGGGACAGGGAACGGCTACACCTTC	CSAASGTGNGYTF
TRBV12-3/TRBV12-4	TRBJ2-5	many	.	TGTGCCAGCAGTTTTTTCAAACACCAAGAGACCCAGTACTTC	CASSFFKHQETQYF
TRBV7-9	TRBJ1-3	.	.	TGTGCCAGCAGGAGCATCAGGGAACTTGGAAACACCATATATTTT	CASRSIRELGNTIYF
TRBV2	TRBJ1-1	many	.	TGTGCCAGCGCGTCTCGCTTAATGAACACTGAAGCTTTCTTT	CASASRLMNTEAFF
TRBV5-1	TRBJ1-2	many	.	TGCGCCAGCCTCCTTCAGCCGACGGCAAACTATGGCTACACCTTC	CASLLQPTANYGYTF
TRBV15	TRBJ1-2	many	TRBD1	TGTGCCACCAGCCAGACAGGGGGGTATGGCTACACCTTC	CATSQTGGYGYTF
TRBV27	TRBJ2-7	many	.	TGTGCCAGCAGTTTAGCAGGGTTATCCTACGAGCAGTACTTC	CASSLAGLSYEQYF
TRBV6-1	TRBJ2-7	many	.	TGTGCCAGCAGGGAAGCGGGAGAGGGGGCCGAGCAGTACTTC	CASREAGEGAEQYF
TRBV2	TRBJ2-2	many	.	TGTGCCAGCAGTGCAGGGGACACCGGGGAGCTGTTTTTT	CASSAGDTGELFF
TRBV2	TRBJ1-6	many	.	TGTGCCAGCAGTGCTGGGCCCCTCCACTTT	CASSAGPLHF
TRBV4-1	TRBJ2-3	.	.	TGCGCCAGCAGCCAAGAGGGGAGGTCAGATACGCAGTATTTT	CASSQEGRSDTQYF
TRBV27	TRBJ2-5	many	.	TGTGCCAGCAGTTTAAGTCCTCACCCGGCTTACGGGACCCAGTACTTC	CASSLSPHPAYGTQYF
TRBV29-1	TRBJ2-7	many	.	TGCAGCGCAAAACCGGGACTGCATACCTACGAGCAGTACTTC	CSAKPGLHTYEQYF
TRBV15	TRBJ2-5	.	TRBD1	TGTGCCACCAGCATCACAGGGGGATATGGAACCCAGTACTTC	CATSITGGYGTQYF
TRBV7-9	TRBJ1-4	many	TRBD1	TGTGCCAGCAGCCTGGGACAGGGGGATCGAGGCTTCGAAAAACTGTTTTTT	CASSLGQGDRGFEKLFF
TRBV20-1	TRBJ2-1	many	.	TGCAGTGCTAGAGCTCCCAGTGCGGGACACCCCAATGAGCAGTTCTTC	CSARAPSAGHPNEQFF
TRBV5-6	TRBJ1-6	.	TRBD1	TGTGCCAGCAGCTTTGGACAGGTCTCTTCACCCCTCCACTTT	CASSFGQVSSPLHF
TRBV10-3	TRBJ2-3	many	.	TGTGCCATCAGTGAGTCTAAGTTAACAGATACGCAGTATTTT	CAISESKLTDTQYF
TRBV20-1	TRBJ2-1	many	.	TGCAGTGCTAGAGAACGTGGGATGTACAATGAGCAGTTCTTC	CSARERGMYNEQFF
TRBV6-1	TRBJ2-3	.	.	TGTGCCAGCAATCTACTTTCTAGCACAGATACGCAGTATTTT	CASNLLSSTDTQYF
TRBV11-2	TRBJ2-3	many	.	TGTGCCAGCAGCCGGTACGGGACAAATAAAGATACGCAGTATTTT	CASSRYGTNKDTQYF
TRBV10-3	TRBJ2-5	.	.	TGTGCCATCAGTGACCCCAGGGGGCGGGAGGGCCGAGAGACCCAGTACTTC	CAISDPRGREGRETQYF
TRBV24-1	TRBJ2-1	many	.	TGTGCCACCAGTGATTGGGATAGCTCCTACAATGAGCAGTTCTTC	CATSDWDSSYNEQFF
TRBV20-1	TRBJ1-1	many	.	TGCAGTGCTAGACAGAACACTGAAGCTTTCTTT	CSARQNTEAFF
TRBV18	TRBJ2-7	.	TRBD1	TGTGCCAGCTCACCTCGGACAGGGGGCTCCTACGAGCAGTACTTC	CASSPRTGGSYEQYF
TRBV2	TRBJ2-7	.	TRBD2	TGTGCCAGCACCAGGACTAGCGTCTACGAGCAGTACTTC	CASTRTSVYEQYF
TRBV29-1	TRBJ2-7	many	TRBD2	TGCAGCGCCAAGCGGGGGCTAGGGCACGAGCAGTACTTC	CSAKRGLGHEQYF
TRBV29-1	TRBJ2-2	many	.	TGCAGCGGGAGGTCTACCGGGGAGCTGTTTTTT	CSGRSTGELFF
TRBV15	TRBJ1-1	.	.	TGTGCCACCAGCAGAGAGTGGACAGTAGAGAACACTGAAGCTTTCTTT	CATSREWTVENTEAFF
TRBV20-1	TRBJ2-2	.	TRBD1	TGCAGTGCCTCAAATCGACAGGGGGGAAACACCGGGGAGCTGTTTTTT	CSASNRQGGNTGELFF
TRBV7-2	TRBJ2-5	many	TRBD2	TGTGCCAGCAGCCCTAGGGGCTCGGCGGGAGGGGAGACCCAGTACTTC	CASSPRGSAGGETQYF
TRBV24-1	TRBJ1-3	few	TRBD1	TGTGCCACCGCCGGGACAGGGAACGGAAACACCATATATTTT	CATAGTGNGNTIYF
TRBV5-1	TRBJ2-7	many	TRBD2	TGCGCCAGCAGCTTGACCGGGACTAGTCGCCACGAGCAGTACTTC	CASSLTGTSRHEQYF
TRBV6-1	TRBJ2-7	.	.	TGTGCCAGCAGACCTCACCCCTACGGGCAGTACTTC	CASRPHPYGQYF
TRBV6-1	TRBJ1-5	many	TRBD1	TGTGCCACCAACCCGGGACAGGTGGGTCAGCCCCAGCATTTT	CATNPGQVGQPQHF
TRBV20-1	TRBJ2-3	many	.	TGCAGTGGGCTAGACCAAGATACGCAGTATTTT	CSGLDQDTQYF
TRBV6-5	TRBJ2-5	many	TRBD2	TGTGCCAGCAGTTCTAGCGGGAGGGCCCGAGAGACCCAGTACTTC	CASSSSGRARETQYF
TRBV30	TRBJ2-5	few	TRBD2	TGTGCCTGGAGTGTACCCAGCGGGAGGGCCAGTTTCGCTCAAGAGACCCAGTACTTC	CAWSVPSGRASFAQETQYF
TRBV5-1	TRBJ1-2	many	TRBD1	TGCGCCAGCAGCTTGGCGGCTGGGACAGCGAGTAACTATGGCTACACCTTC	CASSLAAGTASNYGYTF